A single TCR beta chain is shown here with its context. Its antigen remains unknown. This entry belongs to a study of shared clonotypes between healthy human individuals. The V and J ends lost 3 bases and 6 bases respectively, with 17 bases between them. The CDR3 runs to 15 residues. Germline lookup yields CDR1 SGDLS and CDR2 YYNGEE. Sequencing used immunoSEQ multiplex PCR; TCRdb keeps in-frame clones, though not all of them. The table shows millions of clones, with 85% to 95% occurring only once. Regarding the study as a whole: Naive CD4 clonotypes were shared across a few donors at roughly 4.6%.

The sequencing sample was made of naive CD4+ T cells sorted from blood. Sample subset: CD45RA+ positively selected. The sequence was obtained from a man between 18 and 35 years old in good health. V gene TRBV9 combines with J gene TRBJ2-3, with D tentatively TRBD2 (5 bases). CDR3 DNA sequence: TGTGCCAGCAGCGACCGGGATCGCTCGGGGGATACGCAGTATTTT. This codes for CASSDRDRSGDTQYF.